This entry is about one T cell receptor (beta chain). Its specificity is unknown. The germline V gene has CDR1 SGHAT and CDR2 FQNNGV. V lost 5 bases, J lost 3 bases, and 6 bases stayed unmatched. The CDR3 loop spans 14 amino acids. The data are from a study of T cell responses to AZD1222 COVID-19 vaccine. Study observations and caveats: Spike-specific TCRs gained breadth and depth after people received two AZD1222 doses. It was only after the peak T cell response that any repertoires were sampled. The donor group comprised mostly white British people and more females; the analysis possibly underestimated clonal diversity.

TCRdb's copy holds only in-frame clones and misses some; the assay was immunoSEQ multiplex PCR. The data contain some 180,000 clones, roughly 89% of them seen just once; the ten biggest clones take up about 1.6%. Sample: peripheral blood, taken on day 0 of AZD1222 vaccination. This clonotype was obtained from an adult in good health. This rearrangement joins TRBV11-2 to TRBJ2-7; 8 nucleotides align to TRBD1. The CDR3 is CASSLRGTGYEQYF. DNA of the CDR3: TGTGCCAGCAGCCTCAGGGGGACAGGCTACGAGCAGTACTTC.